These 18 T cell receptor beta chains were sequenced from one sample in a study of a mutant IDH1 vaccine in newly diagnosed glioma. The antigens of these receptors remain unknown. Time point of the sample: week 5, during vaccination. Doses consisted of 300 ug of mutant IDH1 20-mer peptide each, paired with topical imiquimod. Using immunoSEQ multiplex PCR, the repertoire was profiled, and TCRdb retains in-frame clones only, with some absent. This sample carries tens of thousands of clones, around 85% of them seen once, and the ten largest clones take 1.5% to 2%. Sequenced here: PBMCs, sampled from a glioma patient whose treatment included an IDH1 peptide vaccine. The source of these receptors is a man in his forties or fifties with glioma.

This chain uses TRBV15 with TRBJ2-5; D possibly corresponds to TRBD2 (6 bases). V lost 8 bases to trimming and J lost 7 bases, with 17 bases between them. This CDR3 region has 13 residues. The germline V gene encodes CDR1 LNHNV and CDR2 YYDKDF (reference sequence). DNA of the CDR3: TGTGCCACCCGGGACTGGATGTCAGGGACCCAGTACTTC. As protein: CATRDWMSGTQYF.

The rearrangement uses TRBV27 and TRBJ2-7, with 9 bases aligning to TRBD1. V shed 6 bases, J shed 0 bases, and the junction held 12 bases outside the gene matches. From germline, CDR1 is MNHEY and CDR2 SMNVEV (reference sequence). The CDR3 has 17 amino acids. DNA of the CDR3: TGTGCCAGCAGGATTTTCTCACAGGGGGCCCCCTCCTACGAGCAGTACTTC. This sequence encodes CASRIFSQGAPSYEQYF.

CDR3 coding DNA: TGTGCCAGCAGTTTCGCAATAGGGAGCACTGAAGCTTTCTTT. Its protein product is CASSFAIGSTEAFF. The chain carries TRBV27 and TRBJ1-1; D is unclear. V was shortened by 3 bases and J by 4 bases, with 12 bases between the two germline ends. This CDR3 contains 14 residues. Germline CDR1 reads MNHEY; CDR2 reads SMNVEV (reference sequence).

This chain uses TRBV6-4 with TRBJ1-2; D is uncertain. The CDR3 spans 13 residues. Germline CDR1 MRHNA, CDR2 SNTAGT. Trimming cost V 0 bases and J 4 bases, with 6 bases left between them. This chain's CDR3 is CASSDSSGYGYTF. The CDR3 bases are TGTGCCAGCAGTGACTCGAGTGGCTATGGCTACACCTTC.

V usage is TRBV11-2 and J usage is TRBJ2-2; unclear D gene. V was cut by 4 bases and J by 2 bases, with 5 bases left in between. Germline loops: CDR1 SGHAT, CDR2 FQNNGV. The CDR3 is 13 residues long. The CDR3 DNA reads TGTGCCAGCAGCTATACAAACACCGGGGAGCTGTTTTTT. As protein: CASSYTNTGELFF.

The J gene is TRBJ2-1, the V gene TRBV19; 9 bases fit TRBD1. The CDR3 is made up of 17 amino acids. With 3 bases clipped from V and 2 bases from J, the junction kept 8 bases outside the gene matches. The germline V gene encodes CDR1 LNHDA and CDR2 SQIVND (reference sequence). CDR3 DNA sequence: TGTGCCAGTAGTATCAGAGGGACAGGGAGGGCCTACAATGAGCAGTTCTTC. It codes for CASSIRGTGRAYNEQFF. Together with reference TRBV19 and TRBJ2-1, the CDR3 gives the full variable domain: DGGITQSPKYLFRKEGQNVTLSCEQNLNHDAMYWYRQDPGQGLRLIYYSQIVNDFQKGDIAEGYSVSREKKESFPLTVTSAQKNPTAFYLCASSIRGTGRAYNEQFFGPGTRLTVL.

The CDR3 reads CASSLAAGGPVGWQYF. The CDR3 DNA reads as TGTGCCAGCAGCCTCGCGGCGGGAGGGCCAGTTGGTTGGCAGTATTTT. The chain employs TRBV4-2 and TRBJ2-3; 9 bases agree with TRBD2. The length of the CDR3 is 16 residues. After removal of 4 bases from V and 11 bases from J, the junction contained 16 bases not matched to a gene. Germline V gene lookup returns CDR1 LGHNA and CDR2 YNFKEQ.

The chain employs TRBV5-1 and TRBJ1-5; 7 bases line up with TRBD1. CDR1 is SGHRS and CDR2 is YFSETQ in the germline V gene. The trim removed 3 bases at V and 2 bases at J, leaving 5 bases unmatched. The CDR3 sequence is 15 residues long. The CDR3 reads CASSSTGLGNQPQHF. CDR3 sequence (DNA): TGCGCCAGCAGCTCGACAGGGCTGGGCAATCAGCCCCAGCATTTT.

The rearrangement uses TRBV5-6 and TRBJ2-5, with D maybe TRBD2 (7 bases). CDR1 and CDR2 from the germline V gene are SGHDT and YYEEEE. This CDR3 contains 18 residues. Trimming removed 5 bases at V and 4 bases at J, with 27 bases between. This chain's CDR3 is CASRPRRGGGPGRETQYF. As DNA, the CDR3 is TGTGCCAGCAGACCGAGGAGGGGGGGCGGTCCGGGTAGAGAGACCCAGTACTTC. The full variable domain, in which reference TRBV5-6 and TRBJ2-5 provide the parts outside the CDR3, is DAGVTQSPTHLIKTRGQQVTLRCSPKSGHDTVSWYQQALGQGPQFIFQYYEEEERQRGNFPDRFSGHQFPNYSSELNVNALLLGDSALYLCASRPRRGGGPGRETQYFGPGTRLLVL.

The chain employs TRBV14 and TRBJ2-4; D gene ambiguous. This CDR3 is 13 amino acids long. V was cut by 1 base and J by 7 bases, with 8 bases left in between. The germline V gene has CDR1 SGHDN and CDR2 FVKESK. The CDR3 DNA is TGTGCCAGCAGCCAAGGGCCCCTCAACATTCAGTACTTC. This translates into CASSQGPLNIQYF.

The chain combines TRBV5-4 with TRBJ1-2; D might be TRBD1 (5 bases). The V and J ends lost 1 base and 0 bases respectively, with 19 bases between them. Germline assignment: CDR1 SGHNT and CDR2 YYREEE (reference sequence). This CDR3 contains 18 residues. The DNA for the CDR3 is TGTGCCAGCAGCTTGCCCTCCTCTTACCGGGGCTCTAACTATGGCTACACCTTC. Its protein is CASSLPSSYRGSNYGYTF.

This chain joins TRBV9 and TRBJ1-3; perhaps TRBD1 as D (5 bases). In germline, CDR1 is SGDLS, CDR2 YYNGEE. V was cut by 0 bases and J by 7 bases, with 14 bases left in between. The CDR3 extends over 15 amino acids. The CDR3 DNA reads TGTGCCAGCAGCGTAGCCTTGGGGACCGGGAACACCATATATTTT. Translated, it gives CASSVALGTGNTIYF.

This clone was seen a handful of times. This chain connects TRBV19 to TRBJ1-1; D is possibly TRBD1 (6 bases). The germline CDR1 and CDR2 sequences are LNHDA and SQIVND (reference sequence). The length of the CDR3 is 14 residues. The V end was cut by 5 bases, the J end by 7 bases, with 17 bases between. The CDR3 sequence: CASSRQEGLYEAFF. CDR3 sequence (DNA): TGTGCCAGTAGTCGACAGGAGGGCCTCTATGAAGCTTTCTTT.

The CDR3 is CASRTGQGWGDTQYF. Written as DNA, the CDR3 is TGTGCCAGTAGGACGGGACAGGGGTGGGGAGATACGCAGTATTTT. The chain couples TRBV19 to TRBJ2-3, with TRBD1 identical over 10 bases. Germline V lookup: CDR1 LNHDA, CDR2 SQIVND (reference sequence). The J segment lost 5 bases and the V segment lost 6 bases, leaving 8 bases of the junction unmatched. The CDR3 has 15 amino acids.

This clone was seen once. The rearrangement links TRBV18 to TRBJ1-1, with 9 bases identical to TRBD1. After removal of 4 bases from V and 1 base from J, the junction contained 1 base not matched to a gene. This CDR3 has 14 amino acids. CDR1 and CDR2 (germline): KGHSH, LQKENI. In DNA form, the CDR3 reads TGTGCCAGCTCACTACAGGGGGCGAACACTGAAGCTTTCTTT. It is translated as CASSLQGANTEAFF.

This rearrangement joins TRBV6-6 to TRBJ2-2; D uncertain. Trimming stripped 7 bases from V and 4 bases from J, with 4 bases between. CDR1 and CDR2 (germline): MNHNY, SVGAGI (reference sequence). This CDR3 has 11 residues. CDR3 nucleotide sequence: TGTGCCAGCAAATTCACCGGGGAGCTGTTTTTT. This sequence encodes CASKFTGELFF.

The chain recombines TRBV23-1 with TRBJ2-3; tentatively, D is TRBD1 or TRBD2 (5 bases each). TRBV23-1 belongs to the ORF category, with a function that is uncertain. The CDR3 covers 13 residues. Trimming left V 0 bases short and J 10 bases short, with 11 bases between. The CDR3, as DNA: TGCGCCAGCAGTCAATCGAGGGGACGTGCGCAGTATTTT. It is translated as CASSQSRGRAQYF.

The gene calls are TRBV6-1 and TRBJ1-2; no firm D call. CDR3 length: 12 amino acids. CDR1 MNHNS and CDR2 SASEGT come from the germline V gene. Trimming left V 2 bases short and J 9 bases short, with 10 bases between. In DNA, the CDR3 is TGTGCCAGCAGTGAACTGGGGTTTAGCTACACCTTC. This encodes CASSELGFSYTF.